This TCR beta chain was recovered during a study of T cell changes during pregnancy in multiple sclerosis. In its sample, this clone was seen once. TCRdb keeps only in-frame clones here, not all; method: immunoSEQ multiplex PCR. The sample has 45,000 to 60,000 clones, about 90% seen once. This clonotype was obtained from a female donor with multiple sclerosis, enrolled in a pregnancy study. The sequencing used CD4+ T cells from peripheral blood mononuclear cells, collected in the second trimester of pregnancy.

CDR3: CASSLYSVRGSGGYTF. The CDR3 coding sequence is TGTGCCAGCAGCTTGTATTCGGTCAGGGGATCGGGCGGCTACACCTTC. The chain links TRBV5-6 to TRBJ1-2, with D tentatively TRBD1 (6 bases). Germline V gene sequence: CDR1 SGHDT, CDR2 YYEEEE. There are 16 residues in the CDR3. V lost 1 base, J lost 8 bases, and 21 bases lay in between. Full variable domain (missing parts from reference TRBV5-6 and TRBJ1-2): DAGVTQSPTHLIKTRGQQVTLRCSPKSGHDTVSWYQQALGQGPQFIFQYYEEEERQRGNFPDRFSGHQFPNYSSELNVNALLLGDSALYLCASSLYSVRGSGGYTFGSGTRLTVV.